Below are 12 T cell receptor beta chains sequenced from a single sample in a study of blood T cell repertoires in COVID-19. The method was immunoSEQ multiplex PCR; TCRdb's version includes in-frame clones alone and lacks a portion of them. The repertoire consists of 310,000 or so clones, with 75% to 90% occurring once and the leading ten covering about 2.2%. Sequenced material: peripheral blood. The receptors were gathered from a woman between 50 and 59 years old who had recovered from COVID-19.

Details on this clone: Other DNA sequences of this sample code for an identical CDR3. This rearrangement joins TRBV19 to TRBJ1-5, with D unresolved. From germline, CDR1 is LNHDA and CDR2 SQIVND (reference sequence). The CDR3 contains 13 residues. The ends were cut back, 2 bases at V and 4 bases at J, with 6 bases in the middle. The CDR3 region has the DNA TGTGCCAGTAGTATAAGCTCGAATCAGCCCCAGCATTTT. This translates into CASSISSNQPQHF.

This chain connects TRBV29-1 to TRBJ2-1; TRBD1 matches at 7 bases. CDR1 is SQVTM and CDR2 is ANQGSEA in the germline V gene. J gave up 2 bases and V 4 bases, and 11 bases lay outside the gene matches. This CDR3 spans 16 amino acids. The CDR3 nucleotides read TGCAGCGTTGCCGGGGTCGGCACAGGGGCCTACAATGAGCAGTTCTTC. Its protein product is CSVAGVGTGAYNEQFF.

V usage is TRBV29-1 and J usage is TRBJ1-1, with 7 bases fitting TRBD1. The germline CDR1 and CDR2 sequences are SQVTM and ANQGSEA. Trimming at V came to 2 bases and at J to 0 bases, leaving 3 bases not matched to a gene. This CDR3 is built from 14 residues. The CDR3 here is CSVERDSMNTEAFF. CDR3 nucleotide sequence: TGCAGCGTTGAACGGGACAGCATGAACACTGAAGCTTTCTTT.

The chain employs TRBV2 and TRBJ1-2; no clear D gene. Trimming took off 6 bases at V and 5 bases at J, with 19 bases between the two ends. Germline V gene data show CDR1 as SNHLY and CDR2 as FYNNEI. The CDR3 has 15 amino acids. CDR3 sequence: CASSPTAVAGYGYTF. The DNA for the CDR3 is TGTGCCAGCAGCCCGACCGCCGTTGCGGGGTATGGCTACACCTTC.

This sequence joins TRBV9 and TRBJ1-2; 7 bases align to TRBD1. Germline V gene sequence: CDR1 SGDLS, CDR2 YYNGEE. J was trimmed by 0 bases and V by 4 bases; bases with no gene match: 6. The CDR3 runs to 15 residues. This chain's CDR3 is CASSPRQGSNYGYTF. In DNA, the CDR3 is TGTGCCAGCAGCCCCCGACAGGGTTCTAACTATGGCTACACCTTC.

The CDR3 loop reads CASSPVFVDRVVNTEAFF. CDR3 bases: TGTGCCAGCAGCCCGGTTTTTGTTGACAGGGTGGTAAACACTGAAGCTTTCTTT. The chain couples TRBV5-5 to TRBJ1-1; the match to TRBD1 covers 7 bases. CDR1 is SGHKS and CDR2 is YYEKEE in the germline V gene (reference sequence). The ends lost 4 bases at V and 2 bases at J; junction bases unmatched: 17. This CDR3 is built from 18 residues.

This chain joins TRBV14 and TRBJ1-2; 7 bases align to TRBD1. The V gene's germline CDR1 is SGHDN and CDR2 FVKESK. The CDR3 length is 15 residues. The junction had 6 bases not matched to a gene; V was cut back by 1 base and J by 4 bases. CDR3 sequence: CASSQGDRRFYGYTF. CDR3 DNA: TGTGCCAGCAGCCAAGGGGACAGAAGATTCTATGGCTACACCTTC. Combining the CDR3 with reference TRBV14 and TRBJ1-2 gives the whole variable domain EAGVTQFPSHSVIEKGQTVTLRCDPISGHDNLYWYRRVMGKEIKFLLHFVKESKQDESGMPNNRFLAERTGGTYSTLKVQPAELEDSGVYFCASSQGDRRFYGYTFGSGTRLTVV.

This clone has only one observation. The chain has TRBV7-2 and TRBJ1-6; D gene ambiguous. The CDR3 has 15 amino acids. CDR1 SGHTA and CDR2 FQGNSA come from the germline V gene. The V end was cut by 0 bases, the J end by 2 bases, with 5 bases between. The CDR3 DNA is TGTGCCAGCAGCTTAGCCGGGACCTATAATTCACCCCTCCACTTT. This gives the protein CASSLAGTYNSPLHF. The whole variable domain, remainder taken from reference TRBV7-2 and TRBJ1-6, is GAGVSQSPSNKVTEKGKDVELRCDPISGHTALYWYRQSLGQGLEFLIYFQGNSAPDKSGLPSDRFSAERTGGSVSTLTIQRTQQEDSAVYLCASSLAGTYNSPLHFGNGTRLTVT.

The gene calls are TRBV7-8 and TRBJ1-1; a possible D gene is TRBD1 (5 bases). Germline loops: CDR1 SGHVS, CDR2 FQNEAQ. The CDR3 has 14 amino acids. Deletions cut 2 bases from V and 1 base from J, with 8 bases between. CDR3 in DNA: TGTGCCAGCAGCTTACGGACATGGAACACTGAAGCTTTCTTT. Amino acid sequence: CASSLRTWNTEAFF. Full variable domain (remainder filled in from reference TRBV7-8 and TRBJ1-1): GAGVSQSPRYKVAKRGQDVALRCDPISGHVSLFWYQQALGQGPEFLTYFQNEAQLDKSGLPSDRFFAERPEGSVSTLKIQRTQQEDSAVYLCASSLRTWNTEAFFGQGTRLTVV.

The chain employs TRBV5-1 and TRBJ2-5; 9 positions agree with TRBD2. In germline, CDR1 is SGHRS, CDR2 YFSETQ. The CDR3 extends over 13 amino acids. CDR3 in amino acids: CPTSLRGGETQYF. In nucleotides, the CDR3 is TGCCCCACCAGCTTGCGGGGGGGGGAGACCCAGTACTTC.

The chain uses TRBV30 and TRBJ2-5; 7 nucleotides agree with TRBD2. Germline CDR1 is GTSNPN and CDR2 is SVGIG (reference sequence). This CDR3 is 17 amino acids long. V dropped 5 bases and J dropped 0; count of bases not matched to a gene: 15. In DNA, the CDR3 is TGTGCCTGGGACAAAACTAGCGCGAAGAGGTACCAAGAGACCCAGTACTTC. Translated, it gives CAWDKTSAKRYQETQYF.

This chain connects TRBV11-2 to TRBJ2-7, with D perhaps TRBD1 (5 bases). The CDR3 spans 11 residues. In germline, CDR1 is SGHAT, CDR2 FQNNGV. Trimming removed 3 bases from V and 5 bases from J, with 5 bases in between. Here the CDR3 reads CASSFRDEQYF. CDR3 coding DNA: TGTGCCAGCAGCTTCAGGGACGAGCAGTACTTC.